The T cell receptor (beta chain) under discussion was sequenced for a study of T cells in Graves' hyperthyroidism and ophthalmopathy. Amplified TCR beta CDR3 regions derived from RNA transcripts. The TCR CDR3 was amplified in a first-round RT-PCR using the HTBI primer set. TCRdb itself ran the multiplex PCR reads through MiXCR, one entry per CDR3 protein. The sample has over 700,000 distinct CDR3 sequences; just over 35% are singletons. The V and J ends lost 5 bases and 1 base, in that order; junction bases with no gene match: 3. Per germline, CDR1 SGHAT and CDR2 FQNNGV. CDR3 size: 15 residues. This receptor was taken from a woman in her thirties or forties with Graves' hyperthyroidism. The chain links TRBV11-2 to TRBJ2-7, with TRBD2 matching over 12 bases. Sequencing was performed on blood. Written as DNA, the CDR3 is TGTGCCAGCAGCGATACTAGCGGGAGGTCCTACGAGCAGTACTTC. It is translated as CASSDTSGRSYEQYF.